This passage covers 13 T cell receptor beta chains from one sample sequenced in a study of cytomegalovirus exposure and HLA in healthy donors. Profiling relied on immunoSEQ multiplex PCR, and the TCRdb table lists in-frame clones only, not all of them. The table records fewer than 200,000 clones, roughly nine tenths of them present only once. The sequencing sample was made of PBMCs. The receptors were gathered from a woman younger than 35 in good health and CMV-seropositive.

The rearrangement links TRBV4-1 to TRBJ2-2; 8 bases agree with TRBD1. V dropped 4 bases and J dropped 4; count of bases not matched to a gene: 26. The CDR3 consists of 22 residues. Germline CDR1 reads MGHRA; CDR2 reads YSYEKL. The CDR3 protein is CASSPRPSRGTGWIEGTGELFF. CDR3 nucleotides: TGCGCCAGCAGCCCCAGGCCCTCCCGGGGGACAGGTTGGATCGAGGGCACCGGGGAGCTGTTTTTT.

V gene TRBV15 combines with J gene TRBJ1-2; perhaps TRBD1 as D (6 bases). There are 14 residues in the CDR3. Between the trimmed V and J ends, which lost 5 bases and 3 bases, there was a span of 13 bases. Germline CDR1 and CDR2: LNHNV and YYDKDF (reference sequence). The chain's CDR3 is CATSSGVMDYGYTF. The DNA for the CDR3 is TGTGCCACCAGCTCAGGGGTTATGGACTATGGCTACACCTTC. The whole variable domain, filled in from reference TRBV15 and TRBJ1-2, reads DAMVIQNPRYQVTQFGKPVTLSCSQTLNHNVMYWYQQKSSQAPKLLFHYYDKDFNNEADTPDNFQSRRPNTSFCFLDIRSPGLGDTAMYLCATSSGVMDYGYTFGSGTRLTVV.

The chain carries TRBV2 and TRBJ2-3; D is ambiguous. Germline V gives CDR1 SNHLY, CDR2 FYNNEI. This CDR3 comprises 14 residues. V was pared by 8 bases and J by 4 bases, with 16 bases between. CDR3 nucleotide sequence: TGTGCCAGCTCAACGGGTCCCTTGCCAGATACGCAGTATTTT. Its translation is CASSTGPLPDTQYF.

The V call is TRBV4-1, the J call TRBJ2-3; maybe TRBD2 (5 bases). Trimming removed 1 base at V and 0 bases at J, with 14 bases between. Per the germline V gene, CDR1 is MGHRA and CDR2 is YSYEKL. CDR3 length: 17 residues. The CDR3 is CASSQGGLAVSTDTQYF. The DNA for the CDR3 is TGCGCCAGCAGCCAAGGAGGGCTAGCCGTCAGCACAGATACGCAGTATTTT.

CDR3 in amino acids: CASSSRLAGGDEQFF. CDR3 DNA sequence: TGTGCCAGTAGTAGTCGACTAGCGGGAGGCGATGAGCAGTTCTTC. The chain joins TRBV19 to TRBJ2-1; 13 bases map to TRBD2. This CDR3 is built from 15 residues. Germline V gene data show CDR1 as LNHDA and CDR2 as SQIVND (reference sequence). Germline trimming cut 4 bases from V and 8 bases from J; bases unmatched to any gene: 5.

V and J are TRBV5-6 and TRBJ2-3, with 7 bases fitting TRBD2. Germline V gene lookup returns CDR1 SGHDT and CDR2 YYEEEE. This CDR3 is 16 amino acids long. With 2 bases clipped from V and 0 bases from J, the junction kept 6 bases outside the gene matches. The CDR3 here is CASSFLLAASTDTQYF. CDR3 bases: TGTGCCAGCAGCTTCCTGCTAGCGGCTAGCACAGATACGCAGTATTTT.

CDR3 protein: CASSLSTGGLFDGYTF. The CDR3, as DNA: TGTGCCAGCAGTTTATCGACCGGGGGGCTGTTCGATGGCTACACCTTC. The J gene is TRBJ1-2, the V gene TRBV27, with D maybe TRBD1 (6 bases). The CDR3 spans 16 residues. Germline-derived CDR1 and CDR2 are MNHEY and SMNVEV (reference sequence). The V and J ends lost 0 bases and 6 bases respectively, with 17 bases between them.

The chain couples TRBV4-1 to TRBJ2-7; 7 nucleotides line up with TRBD2. From germline, CDR1 is MGHRA and CDR2 YSYEKL. Unmatched junction bases numbered 5, after V lost 0 bases and J lost 6 bases. This CDR3 comprises 14 residues. The CDR3 protein is CASSQEGGGVEQYF. The CDR3 region has the DNA TGCGCCAGCAGCCAAGAGGGGGGGGGAGTCGAGCAGTACTTC.

The chain has TRBV27 and TRBJ1-1; unclear D gene. Germline V CDR1 and CDR2: MNHEY, SMNVEV (reference sequence). CDR3 length: 15 amino acids. Trimming removed 6 bases from V and 0 bases from J, with 14 bases in between. CDR3 in amino acids: CASRKGGIMNTEAFF. The CDR3 region has the DNA TGTGCCAGCAGAAAAGGCGGGATCATGAACACTGAAGCTTTCTTT.

DNA for the CDR3: TGCGCCAGCAGGGGACAGGGAAGGAGAGAGACCCAGTACTTC. Amino acids: CASRGQGRRETQYF. The rearrangement uses TRBV4-1 and TRBJ2-5; TRBD1 matches 9 bases. The germline CDR1 and CDR2 sequences are MGHRA and YSYEKL. Trimming took 6 bases from V and 4 from J; bases not matched to a gene: 6. The CDR3 is made up of 14 amino acids.

The V gene is TRBV7-9, the J gene TRBJ1-2, with D maybe TRBD1 (6 bases). V was pared by 4 bases and J by 6 bases, with 9 bases between. Germline CDR1 is SEHNR and CDR2 is FQNEAQ (reference sequence). CDR3 length: 12 amino acids. CDR3 DNA: TGTGCCAGCAGCTATGGGGGCAATGGCTACACCTTC. Amino acids: CASSYGGNGYTF.

This clone showed up just once. V usage is TRBV30 and J usage is TRBJ2-2; weak D call: TRBD2 (6 bases). Germline V gene lookup returns CDR1 GTSNPN and CDR2 SVGIG (reference sequence). V lost 4 bases and J 2 bases, leaving 14 bases between the germline ends. This CDR3 spans 15 amino acids. The CDR3 DNA sequence: TGTGCCTGGACTGGCGGGACGGAAAACACCGGGGAGCTGTTTTTT. It specifies CAWTGGTENTGELFF.

This chain uses TRBV2 with TRBJ1-2; 8 nucleotides match TRBD1. The CDR3 is made up of 14 amino acids. Germline assignment: CDR1 SNHLY and CDR2 FYNNEI. Unmatched junction bases numbered 8, after V lost 4 bases and J lost 7 bases. The CDR3 spells CASSGRTGFSGYTF. The CDR3, as DNA: TGTGCCAGCAGTGGGAGGACAGGGTTCTCTGGCTACACCTTC.